The 14 T cell receptor beta chains reported below all come from one sample, sequenced in a study of cytomegalovirus exposure and HLA in healthy donors. 60 Vbeta and 13 Jbeta primers were used in PCR. Assay used: immunoSEQ multiplex PCR; TCRdb lists only in-frame clones, some missing. The sample consists of 90,000 to 100,000 clones, about 80% of them appearing once. Input material: PBMCs. These receptors were collected from a middle-aged man in good health and CMV-seronegative.

The chain carries TRBV27 and TRBJ2-1; D gene ambiguous. This CDR3 comprises 15 residues. Germline assignment: CDR1 MNHEY and CDR2 SMNVEV (reference sequence). V was clipped by 3 bases and J by 4 bases, with 13 bases between them. CDR3 in amino acids: CASSFFRHVYNEQFF. DNA of the CDR3: TGTGCCAGCAGTTTTTTCAGGCATGTATACAATGAGCAGTTCTTC.

The V and J genes are TRBV7-2 and TRBJ2-1; D might be TRBD2 (7 bases). Germline V lookup: CDR1 SGHTA, CDR2 FQGNSA. Trimming removed 8 bases at V and 5 bases at J, with 28 bases between. This CDR3 region has 18 residues. CDR3 residues: CASRVGALGGSGHNEQFF. In DNA, the CDR3 is TGTGCCAGCCGCGTGGGGGCCTTGGGGGGGAGTGGCCACAATGAGCAGTTCTTC. The whole variable domain, filled in from reference TRBV7-2 and TRBJ2-1, reads GAGVSQSPSNKVTEKGKDVELRCDPISGHTALYWYRQSLGQGLEFLIYFQGNSAPDKSGLPSDRFSAERTGGSVSTLTIQRTQQEDSAVYLCASRVGALGGSGHNEQFFGPGTRLTVL.

In its sample, this clone was seen once. The CDR3 sequence is CASTLTSGANVLTF. In DNA, the CDR3 is TGTGCCAGCACTCTAACTTCTGGGGCCAACGTCCTGACTTTC. This chain uses TRBV6-5 with TRBJ2-6, with D unresolved. CDR3 length: 14 amino acids. The V end lost 7 bases, the J end lost 1 base, and 8 bases lay between the germline ends. Germline assignment: CDR1 MNHEY and CDR2 SVGAGI.

Only one count was recorded for this clone. The V and J genes are TRBV9 and TRBJ2-1, with TRBD2 as a possible D gene (6 bases). The CDR3 runs 16 residues. V was clipped by 2 bases and J by 1 base, with 13 bases between them. From germline, CDR1 is SGDLS and CDR2 YYNGEE. This chain's CDR3 is CASSVESGESYNEQFF. The CDR3 DNA reads as TGTGCCAGCAGCGTGGAATCGGGGGAGTCCTACAATGAGCAGTTCTTC.

The chain is built from TRBV30 and TRBJ2-3; possible D gene TRBD2, 5 bases. Germline CDR1 reads GTSNPN; CDR2 reads SVGIG (reference sequence). The V end was cut by 5 bases, the J end by 1 base, with 16 bases between. The CDR3 is made up of 15 amino acids. CDR3 coding DNA: TGTGCCTGGGCCGCTCGGGGAAGTGGCACAGATACGCAGTATTTT. Its protein is CAWAARGSGTDTQYF.

This clone showed up just a few times. V usage is TRBV27 and J usage is TRBJ2-5; 8 bases line up with TRBD2. Gene TRBJ2-7 matches the end of the DNA better, so the J call may be wrong. The length of the CDR3 is 20 residues. Germline values: CDR1 MNHEY, CDR2 SMNVEV (reference sequence). The CDR3 is CASSLSGVRVAGRSSYEQYF. In DNA, the CDR3 is TGTGCCAGCAGTTTATCAGGGGTGAGGGTAGCGGGAAGGAGCTCCTACGAGCAGTACTTC.

This chain's CDR3 is CASQSEGEKLFF. As DNA, the CDR3 is TGTGCCAGCCAGTCAGAGGGAGAAAAACTGTTTTTT. V gene TRBV28 combines with J gene TRBJ1-4, with no clear D. V was clipped by 8 bases and J by 8 bases, with 12 bases between them. Germline CDR1 reads MDHEN; CDR2 reads SYDVKM. CDR3 length: 12 amino acids. The entire variable domain, with the rest obtained from reference TRBV28 and TRBJ1-4, is as follows: DVKVTQSSRYLVKRTGEKVFLECVQDMDHENMFWYRQDPGLGLRLIYFSYDVKMKEKGDIPEGYSVSREKKERFSLILESASTNQTSMYLCASQSEGEKLFFGSGTQLSVL.

The chain combines TRBV28 with TRBJ1-2, with D uncertain. V lost 6 bases, J lost 5 bases, and 16 bases lay in between. CDR3 length: 14 amino acids. Germline CDR1 reads MDHEN; CDR2 reads SYDVKM. For the CDR3, the DNA is TGTGCCAGCAGCCTAGGCCTCCGAGTTTATGGCTACACCTTC. It yields the protein CASSLGLRVYGYTF.

The chain links TRBV19 to TRBJ2-5; no firm D call. V was shortened by 6 bases and J by 4 bases, with 12 bases between the two germline ends. This CDR3 region has 13 residues. Germline assignment: CDR1 LNHDA and CDR2 SQIVND (reference sequence). CDR3 sequence reads: CASSANALETQYF. CDR3 in DNA: TGTGCCAGTAGCGCGAACGCCCTAGAGACCCAGTACTTC.

The rearrangement uses TRBV7-9 and TRBJ2-2; D gene unclear. Deletions cut 2 bases from V and 6 bases from J, with 13 bases between. This CDR3 is built from 15 residues. Germline V gene data show CDR1 as SEHNR and CDR2 as FQNEAQ (reference sequence). CDR3 amino acids: CASSLFPIGSGELFF. DNA of the CDR3: TGTGCCAGCAGCTTATTTCCGATCGGGTCCGGGGAGCTGTTTTTT.

J is TRBJ2-1 and V is TRBV11-2; TRBD1 might be the D (5 bases). V shed 5 bases and J shed 3 bases, with 11 bases lying between them. Germline-derived CDR1 and CDR2 are SGHAT and FQNNGV. This CDR3 comprises 14 residues. In nucleotides, the CDR3 is TGTGCCAGCAGCGTCCAGGGTAGCTACAATGAGCAGTTCTTC. It translates to CASSVQGSYNEQFF.

J is TRBJ2-7 and V is TRBV7-2; D uncertain. This CDR3 contains 10 residues. The V gene's germline CDR1 is SGHTA and CDR2 FQGNSA. Trimming stripped 3 bases from V and 7 bases from J, with 4 bases between. In nucleotides, the CDR3 is TGTGCCAGCAGCTTGAGGGAGCAGTACTTC. Amino acids: CASSLREQYF.

J is TRBJ2-5 and V is TRBV14; 7 bases map to TRBD1. The CDR3 contains 22 residues. Looked up from germline, CDR1 is SGHDN and CDR2 is FVKESK. After removal of 0 bases from V and 7 bases from J, the junction contained 29 bases not matched to a gene. CDR3 DNA: TGTGCCAGCAGCCAAGATCTTTACCCCGGGACAGTCTCCCGTACGCCAAGAGTGACCCAGTACTTC. Encoded protein: CASSQDLYPGTVSRTPRVTQYF.

The CDR3 nucleotides read TGCGCCAGCAGGGGGGGATCCACTGAAGCTTTCTTT. Translation: CASRGGSTEAFF. V and J are TRBV4-3 and TRBJ1-1; possible D gene TRBD1, 5 bases. Deletions cut 6 bases from V and 4 bases from J, with 9 bases between. This CDR3 is 12 amino acids long. From germline, CDR1 is LGHNA and CDR2 YSLEER.